The 19 T cell receptor beta chains in this list originate from one sample, sequenced in a study of T cell responses to AZD1222 COVID-19 vaccine. The repertoire was sequenced with immunoSEQ multiplex PCR; TCRdb's copy has only in-frame clones and lacks some. This table holds 110,000 or so clones, around 90% found once. This specimen was peripheral blood, taken on day 0 of AZD1222 vaccination. Source of these receptors: an adult in good health.

There are a few counts of this clone. The chain employs TRBV7-8 and TRBJ1-2; no clear D. The germline V gene encodes CDR1 SGHVS and CDR2 FQNEAQ. V lost 5 bases and J lost 5, with 27 bases in between. The CDR3 loop spans 18 amino acids. This CDR3 is CASSPATLGPLGVYGYTF. CDR3 nucleotides: TGTGCCAGCAGCCCCGCAACCCTGGGCCCCCTAGGCGTTTATGGCTACACCTTC.

A remark on this clone: Additional DNA sequences in this sample encode the identical CDR3. V usage is TRBV24-1 and J usage is TRBJ2-2; perhaps TRBD1 as D (5 bases). Trimming left V 2 bases short and J 5 bases short, with 8 bases between. CDR1 KGHDR and CDR2 SFDVKD come from the germline V gene. There are 14 residues in the CDR3. The CDR3 DNA follows: TGTGCCACCAGTGATTATCCAGGGACCGGGGAGCTGTTTTTT. This encodes CATSDYPGTGELFF.

The rearrangement uses TRBV28 and TRBJ2-5; D is perhaps TRBD1 or TRBD2 (5 bases each). The germline V gene encodes CDR1 MDHEN and CDR2 SYDVKM. Trimming removed 2 bases from V and 5 bases from J, with 15 bases in between. This CDR3 is built from 15 residues. CDR3 region: CASSLEGLEPETQYF. CDR3 DNA: TGTGCCAGCAGTTTAGAGGGGCTTGAGCCGGAGACCCAGTACTTC.

V gene TRBV25-1 combines with J gene TRBJ1-2, with D hard to call. This CDR3 region has 11 residues. Germline assignment: CDR1 MGHDK and CDR2 SYGVNS. Trimming pared 3 bases from V and 6 bases from J, leaving 5 bases between. CDR3 sequence reads: CASSDWDGYTF. DNA for the CDR3: TGTGCCAGCAGTGATTGGGATGGCTACACCTTC.

The chain recombines TRBV2 with TRBJ1-2; D call uncertain. There are 11 residues in the CDR3. Trimming removed 5 bases at V and 2 bases at J, with 3 bases between. Germline values: CDR1 SNHLY, CDR2 FYNNEI. The chain's CDR3 is CASSSNYGYTF. The CDR3 DNA is TGTGCCAGCAGTTCAAACTATGGCTACACCTTC.

The CDR3 nucleotides read TGCGCCAGCAGTGAGCCCCGCTCTGGCTACACCTTC. As protein: CASSEPRSGYTF. V gene TRBV10-2 combines with J gene TRBJ1-2; D is undetermined. Trimming left V 2 bases short and J 7 bases short, with 8 bases between. From germline, CDR1 is WSHSY and CDR2 SAAADI. The CDR3 sequence is 12 residues long.

This clone was observed once. This chain uses TRBV19 with TRBJ2-7; 13 nucleotides align to TRBD2. Germline V gives CDR1 LNHDA, CDR2 SQIVND (reference sequence). CDR3 length: 16 residues. V lost 6 bases and J lost 6; bases outside the gene matches: 11. This CDR3 is CASRGGTSGIPFEQYF. The CDR3 nucleotides are TGTGCCAGTAGGGGAGGGACTAGCGGGATTCCGTTCGAGCAGTACTTC.

The CDR3 bases are TGTGCCAGCAGCCCGAGACAGGAGCGGCACACTGAAGCTTTCTTT. Its translation: CASSPRQERHTEAFF. V is TRBV5-8 and J is TRBJ1-1, with D tentatively TRBD1 (6 bases). This CDR3 comprises 15 residues. The V and J ends lost 4 bases and 3 bases respectively, with 16 bases between them. Germline V gene sequence: CDR1 SGHTS, CDR2 YDEGEE.

V gene TRBV11-2 combines with J gene TRBJ1-1; tentatively, D is TRBD1 (5 bases). Germline lookup yields CDR1 SGHAT and CDR2 FQNNGV. The CDR3 runs 15 residues. V lost 5 bases, J lost 0 bases, and 13 bases lay in between. CDR3 bases: TGTGCCAGCAGCAAAGGCTGGGGCTTGAACACTGAAGCTTTCTTT. Protein product: CASSKGWGLNTEAFF.

The CDR3 spells CSVDARDLTFF. The CDR3 DNA follows: TGCAGCGTTGACGCCAGGGATCTCACTTTCTTT. The rearrangement links TRBV29-1 to TRBJ1-1; D perhaps matches TRBD1 (5 bases). The CDR3 has 11 residues. The V end was cut by 3 bases, the J end by 12 bases, with 14 bases between. From germline, CDR1 is SQVTM and CDR2 ANQGSEA.

The gene calls are TRBV5-8 and TRBJ1-5; 11 bases are shared with TRBD1. Germline V gene sequence: CDR1 SGHTS, CDR2 YDEGEE. This CDR3 has 17 amino acids. V gave up 5 bases and J gave up 6 bases; unmatched junction bases: 13. The CDR3 DNA reads TGTGCCAGCAGTTTAACCGGGACAGGGGGGCGAGGTCAGCCCCAGCATTTT. This sequence encodes CASSLTGTGGRGQPQHF.

This chain connects TRBV4-1 to TRBJ1-2; D is ambiguous. The CDR3 is made up of 15 amino acids. The ends were cut back, 6 bases at V and 0 bases at J, with 14 bases in the middle. Germline V gives CDR1 MGHRA, CDR2 YSYEKL. CDR3 DNA: TGCGCCAGCAGACCAAGTATGGAATCTAACTATGGCTACACCTTC. Protein: CASRPSMESNYGYTF.

This chain joins TRBV6-5 and TRBJ2-7; possibly TRBD1 for D (6 bases). V lost 10 bases to trimming and J lost 7 bases, with 23 bases between them. CDR1 is MNHEY, CDR2 SVGAGI, per germline. CDR3 length: 14 residues. The CDR3 sequence: CAIYSQGYNREQYF. Written as DNA, the CDR3 is TGTGCCATCTATTCACAGGGTTATAACAGGGAGCAGTACTTC.

CDR3 region: CASSLRGPIYF. CDR3 DNA sequence: TGTGCCAGCAGTCTCAGGGGTCCCATATATTTT. V usage is TRBV12-3 or TRBV12-4 and J usage is TRBJ1-3; tentatively, D is TRBD1 (6 bases). V shed 5 bases and J shed 11 bases, with 10 bases lying between them. The CDR3 loop spans 11 amino acids.

The gene calls are TRBV10-2 and TRBJ1-3; D is unresolved. The CDR3 extends over 15 amino acids. V dropped 3 bases and J dropped 4 bases, with 13 bases sitting between them. Per the germline V gene, CDR1 is WSHSY and CDR2 is SAAADI. The CDR3 here is CASSESSSWGNTIYF. For the CDR3, the DNA is TGCGCCAGCAGTGAATCGAGTTCTTGGGGAAACACCATATATTTT.

This clone is a singleton in its sample. The chain couples TRBV14 to TRBJ1-1; possibly TRBD1 for D (6 bases). The CDR3 consists of 16 residues. The V end lost 4 bases, the J end lost 3 bases, and 18 bases lay between the germline ends. The germline V gene encodes CDR1 SGHDN and CDR2 FVKESK. CDR3: CASSPRTAVGDTEAFF. The CDR3 bases are TGTGCCAGCAGCCCCCGGACAGCCGTCGGGGACACTGAAGCTTTCTTT.

The V and J genes are TRBV5-1 and TRBJ1-1; 10 bases match TRBD1. Germline-derived CDR1 and CDR2 are SGHRS and YFSETQ. V lost 7 bases to trimming and J lost 2 bases; unmatched junction nucleotides: 11. This CDR3 comprises 16 residues. The CDR3 protein is CASSYQGQGTNTEAFF. The DNA of the CDR3 is TGCGCCAGCTCCTATCAGGGACAGGGGACAAACACTGAAGCTTTCTTT.

The chain employs TRBV3-1 (or the pseudogene TRBV3-2) and TRBJ2-5; 8 bases map to TRBD1. Germline lookup yields CDR1 LGHDT and CDR2 YNNKEL (reference sequence). Trimming took 3 bases from V and 1 from J; bases not matched to a gene: 1. The CDR3 runs to 14 residues. The CDR3 nucleotides are TGTGCCAGCAGCCAGGACAGGGTCCAAGAGACCCAGTACTTC. Its protein is CASSQDRVQETQYF.

This chain uses TRBV3-1 (or the pseudogene TRBV3-2) with TRBJ1-2, with D possibly TRBD1 on 5 matching bases. V gave up 3 bases and J gave up 8 bases, with 19 bases separating them. Germline V gene lookup returns CDR1 LGHDT and CDR2 YNNKEL (reference sequence). CDR3 size: 15 residues. The CDR3: CASSHAGRGSSGYTF. The DNA for the CDR3 is TGTGCCAGCAGCCATGCCGGCCGGGGGAGTAGCGGCTACACCTTC.